The sequence of this T cell receptor (beta chain) was determined in a study of sequential checkpoint blockade in melanoma. Study as a whole: Arm A got nivolumab then ipilimumab; arm B the reverse, 1:1.

This clone was found a few times. Assay: immunoSEQ multiplex PCR; the TCRdb copy retains only in-frame clones and omits some. The table records some 10,000 clones, roughly four fifths of them present only once. Trimming removed 4 bases from V and 5 bases from J; junction bases left unmatched: 4. The CDR3 covers 13 residues. CDR1 SEHNR and CDR2 FQNEAQ come from the germline V gene (reference sequence). Treatment specified: randomized to nivolumab then ipilimumab (arm A) or the reverse (arm B). Sorted cells were live CD3+CD8+, lacking CD19 and CD56, from PBMCs. This clonotype was sampled from a human donor with melanoma. The chain is built from TRBV7-9 and TRBJ2-5; the match to TRBD1 covers 7 bases. Sequences were derived from CD8+ T cells sorted from blood (inferred from file names), sampled from a patient given nivolumab and ipilimumab in sequence. The CDR3 DNA follows: TGTGCCAGCAGCTACAGGGGTGGCGAGACCCAGTACTTC. The encoded protein is CASSYRGGETQYF.